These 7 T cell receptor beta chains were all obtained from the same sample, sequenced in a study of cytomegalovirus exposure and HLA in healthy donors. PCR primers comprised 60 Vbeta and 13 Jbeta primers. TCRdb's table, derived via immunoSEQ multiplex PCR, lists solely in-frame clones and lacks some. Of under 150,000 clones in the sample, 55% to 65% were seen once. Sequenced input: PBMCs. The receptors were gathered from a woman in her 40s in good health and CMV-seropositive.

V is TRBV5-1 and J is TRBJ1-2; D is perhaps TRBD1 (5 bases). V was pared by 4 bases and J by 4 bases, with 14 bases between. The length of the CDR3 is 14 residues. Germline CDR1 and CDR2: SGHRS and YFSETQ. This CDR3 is CASSPLDSPYGYTF. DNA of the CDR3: TGCGCCAGCAGCCCGCTAGACAGCCCCTATGGCTACACCTTC.

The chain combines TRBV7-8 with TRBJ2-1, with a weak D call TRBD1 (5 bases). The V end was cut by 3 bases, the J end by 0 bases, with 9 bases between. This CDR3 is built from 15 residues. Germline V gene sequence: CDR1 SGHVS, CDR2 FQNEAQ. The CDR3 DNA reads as TGTGCCAGCAGCTTCAGGGTGGACTCCTACAATGAGCAGTTCTTC. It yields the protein CASSFRVDSYNEQFF.

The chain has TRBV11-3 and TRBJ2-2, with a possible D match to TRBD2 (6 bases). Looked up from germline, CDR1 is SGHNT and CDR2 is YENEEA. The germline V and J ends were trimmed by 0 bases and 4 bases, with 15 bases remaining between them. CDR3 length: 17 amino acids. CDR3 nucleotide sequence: TGTGCCAGCAGCTTAGATTACGGGGGACCGAGCACCGGGGAGCTGTTTTTT. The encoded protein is CASSLDYGGPSTGELFF.

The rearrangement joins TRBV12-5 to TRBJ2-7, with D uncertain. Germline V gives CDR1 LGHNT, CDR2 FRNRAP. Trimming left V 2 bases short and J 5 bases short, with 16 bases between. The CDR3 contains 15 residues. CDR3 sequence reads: CASGLWPNLVHEQYF. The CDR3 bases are TGTGCTAGTGGTTTGTGGCCGAACCTCGTACACGAGCAGTACTTC.

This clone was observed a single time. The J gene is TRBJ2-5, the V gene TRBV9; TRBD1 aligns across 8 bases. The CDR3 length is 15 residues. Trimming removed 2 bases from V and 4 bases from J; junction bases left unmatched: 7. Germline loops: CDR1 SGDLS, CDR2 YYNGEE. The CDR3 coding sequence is TGTGCCAGCAGCGTTACCCCGACAGGGGCAGAGACCCAGTACTTC. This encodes CASSVTPTGAETQYF.

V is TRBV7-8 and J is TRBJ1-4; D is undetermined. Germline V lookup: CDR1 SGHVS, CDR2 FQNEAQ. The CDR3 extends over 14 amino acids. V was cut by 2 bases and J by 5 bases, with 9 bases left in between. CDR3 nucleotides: TGTGCCAGCAGCTTACAGGCTTTCAATGAAAAACTGTTTTTT. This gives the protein CASSLQAFNEKLFF.

In nucleotides, the CDR3 is TGTGCCAGCAGTTCGCGGGAGCACTATGGCTACACCTTC. It translates to CASSSREHYGYTF. V usage is TRBV28 and J usage is TRBJ1-2; D not resolved. This CDR3 has 13 amino acids. The germline V gene has CDR1 MDHEN and CDR2 SYDVKM. The ends were cut back, 4 bases at V and 3 bases at J, with 9 bases in the middle.